Included here is one TCR beta chain sequence, with context. Its antigen is undetermined. An input of about 0.5 to 1 ug of RNA was subjected to reverse transcription using random hexamers. An immunoSEQ multiplex PCR generated amplified TCR beta CDR3 products spanning 54 Vbeta and 13 Jbeta. One entry per CDR3 protein, called by TCRdb with MiXCR from the immunoSEQ multiplex PCR reads. The table lists tens of thousands of distinct CDR3 sequences, 90% to 95% of them singletons. The data were taken from a study of CD8 T cells in Susac syndrome. General observations from the study: The study's TCR sequencing and HLA analysis covered a relatively small number of individuals, and the study acknowledged this.

Sequencing targeted TCR beta in T cells from blood (CD8+ and CD4+). Controls were healthy donors chosen to match patients in age and sex. The germline gives CDR1 SGDLS, CDR2 YYNGEE. V lost 0 bases and J 1 base, leaving 10 bases between the germline ends. This CDR3 has 15 amino acids. The V and J genes are TRBV9 and TRBJ1-1, with a weak D call TRBD1 (6 bases). The sample was CD8+ T cells from PBMCs. This sequence originates from a human donor in good health. CDR3 region: CASSVEGQTNTEAFF. For the CDR3, the DNA is TGTGCCAGCAGCGTAGAAGGACAGACGAACACTGAAGCTTTCTTT.